This section outlines one TCR beta chain sequence together with its context. Because the CDR3 is missing its conserved closing phenylalanine or tryptophan, this is likely a read error. MiXCR, run by TCRdb on the multiplex PCR reads, gives a single entry per CDR3 protein. The sample holds some 170,000 distinct CDR3 sequences, about 33% seen once. These data come from a study of breast tumors, draining lymph nodes, adjacent tissues. The CDR3 spans 15 residues. Trimming removed 4 bases from V and 2 bases from J; junction bases left unmatched: 8. Germline assignment: CDR1 MDHEN and CDR2 SYDVKM. Samples came from axillary lymph nodes draining the breast cancer.

The sample comprised axillary lymph node tissue. The J gene is TRBJ2-7, the V gene TRBV28; TRBD2 matches at 7 bases. The sequence derives from a female donor with breast cancer. Some clones in this sample may be carry-over from other donors' samples. Written as DNA, the CDR3 is TGTGCCAGCAGTTCACCAGCGGGGATGACCTACGAGCAGTACCTC. Amino acid sequence: CASSSPAGMTYEQYL.